This T cell receptor (beta chain) was captured by sequencing in a study of beta chain features in type 1 diabetes. Study-level findings and limits: Reads derived from cDNA could over-represent cells showing high TCR expression.

Sequencing targeted expressed TCRB transcripts, as all isolated RNA had been reverse transcribed. Roughly 3.6 million reads per sample on average were obtained from naive, central memory and regulatory T cell samples. Measured with immunoSEQ multiplex PCR; TCRdb has only the in-frame clones, and not every one. Altogether some 360,000 clones are present, about 19% being singletons, with the ten largest covering around 0.045%. For this clone: Its antigen is unidentified.

Sorted populations were all over 95% pure. CDR1 and CDR2 (germline): MGHRA, YSYEKL. The CDR3 spans 13 residues. The ends lost 1 base at V and 9 bases at J; junction bases unmatched: 4. The chain recombines TRBV4-1 with TRBJ2-5; 8 nucleotides match TRBD2. Material: naive CD4+ T cells from blood. The receptor was isolated from a woman between 18 and 30 years old in good health. The chain's CDR3 is CASSQGTSRAQYF. As DNA, the CDR3 is TGCGCCAGCAGCCAAGGGACTAGCAGGGCCCAGTACTTC.